These 14 T cell receptor beta chains came from one sample sequenced in a study of blood T cells in healthy people across ages. With a J-beta primer mix and a sample-barcoded 5' primer, a second PCR ran about 7 to 12 cycles. TCRdb independently ran MiXCR on the 5' RACE reads; one entry per CDR3 protein. The data hold roughly 900,000 distinct CDR3 sequences, with under 50% observed a single time. What was sequenced was blood. The receptors here all came from a man aged 25-40 years in good health.

Only a few counts were recorded for this clonotype. The V gene is TRBV12-3 or TRBV12-4, the J gene TRBJ2-7, with 7 bases fitting TRBD2. The CDR3 has 12 residues. J gave up 10 bases and V 10 bases, and 13 bases lay outside the gene matches. CDR3 region: CATLLRGGSQYF. The CDR3 DNA sequence: TGTGCCACCCTTTTGAGGGGCGGGAGCCAGTACTTC.

Remarks on this clonotype: A junction boundary mismatches the germline segment, possibly from a read error. This chain connects TRBV11-2 to TRBJ2-7; D is uncertain. The better agreement between TRBJ2-5 and the DNA end casts doubt on the J call. Germline V lookup: CDR1 SGHAT, CDR2 FQNNGV. The length of the CDR3 is 14 residues. The CDR3 region is CTSSLSANQATQYF. The CDR3 DNA follows: TGTACCAGCAGCTTATCTGCCAACCAAGCGACCCAGTACTTC.

The V gene is TRBV10-3, the J gene TRBJ1-2, with D possibly being TRBD1 (6 bases). Germline V gives CDR1 ENHRY, CDR2 SYGVKD. V was pared by 4 bases and J by 3 bases, with 15 bases between. This CDR3 has 15 amino acids. The CDR3 is CAISGTAGDDYGYTF. The CDR3 nucleotides read TGTGCCATCAGTGGGACAGCCGGAGATGACTATGGCTACACCTTC.

Here the CDR3 DNA reads TGTGCCAGCAGCTTAGTAGGGGGGGGGCCCAATGAGCAGTTCTTC. It is translated as CASSLVGGGPNEQFF. This chain links TRBV7-2 with TRBJ2-1; D may be TRBD2 (7 bases). Trimming cost V 1 base and J 6 bases, with 13 bases left between them. The CDR3 is 15 residues long. Per germline, CDR1 SGHTA and CDR2 FQGNSA.

This clonotype was found a few times. The chain carries TRBV29-1 and TRBJ1-2, with D perhaps matching TRBD1 (6 bases). With 4 bases removed from V and 1 base from J, the gap between germline ends came to 16 bases. Germline V lookup: CDR1 SQVTM, CDR2 ANQGSEA. The CDR3 is 15 amino acids. CDR3 sequence: CSVGSQTGRNYGYTF. The CDR3 region has the DNA TGCAGCGTTGGATCCCAAACAGGGCGTAACTATGGCTACACCTTC.

There are a few counts of this clonotype. The genes are TRBV4-1 and TRBJ2-7, with unresolved D. CDR1 and CDR2 (germline): MGHRA, YSYEKL. This CDR3 has 13 amino acids. V shed 0 bases and J shed 6 bases, with 9 bases lying between them. The CDR3 nucleotides are TGCGCCAGCAGCCAAGACCTGGCGAGCGAGCAGTACTTC. This sequence encodes CASSQDLASEQYF.

This clonotype was observed a handful of times. The genes are TRBV5-1 and TRBJ2-3, with 7 bases fitting TRBD2. CDR3 length: 17 residues. Germline trimming cut 4 bases from V and 4 bases from J; bases unmatched to any gene: 15. CDR1 and CDR2 (germline): SGHRS, YFSETQ. CDR3 protein: CASSNPVGGSSADTQYF. In nucleotides, the CDR3 is TGCGCCAGCAGCAATCCGGTCGGGGGGAGCAGCGCAGATACGCAGTATTTT.

The chain couples TRBV6-2 or TRBV6-3 to TRBJ2-3, with TRBD2 identical over 14 bases. V lost 5 bases to trimming and J lost 5 bases; unmatched junction nucleotides: 12. The CDR3 length is 18 residues. CDR1 and CDR2 from the germline V gene are MNHEY and SVGEGT. The CDR3 nucleotides read TGTGCCAGCAGTCTTACCGACCGACTAGCGGGGGGGGAAGATACGCAGTATTTT. It is translated as CASSLTDRLAGGEDTQYF.

Concerning this clonotype itself: A much larger clone lies one base from this, so it may be a read error. The chain has TRBV20-1 and TRBJ2-1; D is undetermined. Trimming removed 3 bases at V and 0 bases at J, with 9 bases between. This CDR3 contains 14 residues. Germline CDR1 and CDR2: DFQATT and SNEGSKA (reference sequence). CDR3 amino acids: CSASDESSYNEQFF. In DNA, the CDR3 is TGCAGTGCTAGCGACGAGAGCTCCTACAATGAGCAGTTCTTC.

This clonotype showed up just a few times. The chain is built from TRBV11-1 and TRBJ2-5; no definite D call. The CDR3 spans 14 residues. Trimming took 2 bases from V and 5 from J, leaving 12 bases between them. Germline CDR1 is SGHAT and CDR2 is FQDESV (reference sequence). CDR3 loop: CASSLPHREETQYF. CDR3 bases: TGTGCCAGCAGCTTACCCCACCGCGAGGAGACCCAGTACTTC.

This clonotype has just a few counts. The gene calls are TRBV20-1 and TRBJ1-2; weak D call: TRBD1 (5 bases). Trimming took 6 bases from V and 2 from J, leaving 16 bases between them. CDR3 length: 14 residues. CDR1 is DFQATT, CDR2 SNEGSKA, per germline (reference sequence). DNA of the CDR3: TGCAGTGCGCCCGGGTCGGGGGACAACTATGGCTACACCTTC. This codes for CSAPGSGDNYGYTF.

A single count supports this clonotype. J is TRBJ2-7 and V is TRBV7-2; D may be TRBD2 (6 bases). The tail of the sequence fits TRBJ2-5 better, so the J call may be wrong. The CDR3 loop spans 14 amino acids. In germline, CDR1 is SGHTA, CDR2 FQGNSA. Here the CDR3 DNA reads TGTGCCAGCAGCTCCCCCCCAGGGAGGGAGACCCAGTACTTC. Its translation: CASSSPPGRETQYF.

The chain combines TRBV11-1 with TRBJ2-1; D is possibly TRBD2 (7 bases). V was clipped by 0 bases and J by 15 bases, with 15 bases between them. The CDR3 is made up of 13 amino acids. Germline V gene lookup returns CDR1 SGHAT and CDR2 FQDESV (reference sequence). CDR3 DNA: TGTGCCAGCAGCTTAGCGAGGGGGGGGCTGAGGTTCTTC. This translates into CASSLARGGLRFF.

The chain links TRBV4-2 to TRBJ2-7; 9 bases line up with TRBD2. V was clipped by 0 bases and J by 3 bases; unmatched bases: 9. The CDR3 is 17 amino acids. Germline V CDR1 and CDR2: LGHNA, YNFKEQ. The CDR3 coding sequence is TGTGCCAGCAGCCAAGATGGGGGGCGGGGGGGCCTCTACGAGCAGTACTTC. It is translated as CASSQDGGRGGLYEQYF.